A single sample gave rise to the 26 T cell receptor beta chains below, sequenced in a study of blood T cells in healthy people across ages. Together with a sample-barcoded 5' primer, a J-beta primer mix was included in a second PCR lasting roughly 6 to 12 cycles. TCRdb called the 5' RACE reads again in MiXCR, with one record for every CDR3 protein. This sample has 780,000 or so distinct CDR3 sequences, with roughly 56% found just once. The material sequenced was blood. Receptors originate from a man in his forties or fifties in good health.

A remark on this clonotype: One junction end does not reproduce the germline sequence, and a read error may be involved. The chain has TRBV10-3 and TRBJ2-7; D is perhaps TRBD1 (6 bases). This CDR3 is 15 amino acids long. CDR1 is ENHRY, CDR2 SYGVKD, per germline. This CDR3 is CAIRESGRGAYEQYF. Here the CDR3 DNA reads TGTGCCATCAGGGAGTCAGGCAGGGGAGCCTACGAGCAGTACTTC.

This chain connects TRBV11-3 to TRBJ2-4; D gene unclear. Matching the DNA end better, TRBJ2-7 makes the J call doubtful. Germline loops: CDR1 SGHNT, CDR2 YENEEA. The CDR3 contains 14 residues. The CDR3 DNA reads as TGTGCCAGCAGCTCCTCGGCTATGGCCTACGAGCAGTACTTC. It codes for CASSSSAMAYEQYF.

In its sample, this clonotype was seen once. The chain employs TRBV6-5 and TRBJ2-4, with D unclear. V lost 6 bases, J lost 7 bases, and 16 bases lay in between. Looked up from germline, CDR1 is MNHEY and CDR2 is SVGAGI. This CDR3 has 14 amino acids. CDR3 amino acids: CASSLYPAGNIQYF. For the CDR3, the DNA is TGTGCCAGCAGCCTCTACCCCGCTGGGAACATTCAGTACTTC.

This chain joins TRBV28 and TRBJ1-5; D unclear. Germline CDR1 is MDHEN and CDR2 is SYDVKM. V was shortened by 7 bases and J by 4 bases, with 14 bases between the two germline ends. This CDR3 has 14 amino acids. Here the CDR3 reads CASMHIELNQPQHF. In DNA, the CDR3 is TGTGCCAGCATGCACATTGAACTTAATCAGCCCCAGCATTTT.

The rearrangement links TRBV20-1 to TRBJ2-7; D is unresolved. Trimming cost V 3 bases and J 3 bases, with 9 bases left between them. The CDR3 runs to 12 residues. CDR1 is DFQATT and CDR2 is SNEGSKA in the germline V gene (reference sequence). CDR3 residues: CSASYLHYEQYF. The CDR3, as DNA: TGCAGTGCTAGCTACCTGCACTACGAGCAGTACTTC.

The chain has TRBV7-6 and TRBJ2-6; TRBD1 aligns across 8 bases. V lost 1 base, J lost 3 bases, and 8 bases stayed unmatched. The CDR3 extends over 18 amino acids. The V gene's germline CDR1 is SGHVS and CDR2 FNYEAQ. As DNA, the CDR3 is TGTGCCAGCAGCTTAGTACGGCCAGGGGGCTATGGGGCCAACGTCCTGACTTTC. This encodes CASSLVRPGGYGANVLTF. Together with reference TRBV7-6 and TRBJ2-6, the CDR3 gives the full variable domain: GAGVSQSPRYKVTKRGQDVALRCDPISGHVSLYWYRQALGQGPEFLTYFNYEAQQDKSGLPNDRFSAERPEGSISTLTIQRTEQRDSAMYRCASSLVRPGGYGANVLTFGAGSRLTVL.

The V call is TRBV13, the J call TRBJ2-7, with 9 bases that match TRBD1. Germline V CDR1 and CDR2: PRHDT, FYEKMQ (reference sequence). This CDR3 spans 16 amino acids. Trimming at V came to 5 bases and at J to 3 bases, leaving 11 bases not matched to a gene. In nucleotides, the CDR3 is TGTGCCAGCAGCGTCCCCCAGGGACAGGGTGGCTACGAGCAGTACTTC. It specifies CASSVPQGQGGYEQYF.

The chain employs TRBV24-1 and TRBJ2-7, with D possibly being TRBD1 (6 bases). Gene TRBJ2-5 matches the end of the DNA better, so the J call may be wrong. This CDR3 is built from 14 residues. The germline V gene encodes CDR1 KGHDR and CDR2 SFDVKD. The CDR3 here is CATSARGTQETQYF. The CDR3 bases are TGTGCCACCAGTGCCAGGGGCACCCAAGAGACCCAGTACTTC.

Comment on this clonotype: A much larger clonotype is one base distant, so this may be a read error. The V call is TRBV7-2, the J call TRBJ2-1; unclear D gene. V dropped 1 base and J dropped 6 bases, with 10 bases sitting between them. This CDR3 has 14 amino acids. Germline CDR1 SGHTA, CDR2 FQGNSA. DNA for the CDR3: TGTGCCAGCAGCTTAGGTCCCGGGTGCAATGAGCAGTTCTTC. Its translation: CASSLGPGCNEQFF.

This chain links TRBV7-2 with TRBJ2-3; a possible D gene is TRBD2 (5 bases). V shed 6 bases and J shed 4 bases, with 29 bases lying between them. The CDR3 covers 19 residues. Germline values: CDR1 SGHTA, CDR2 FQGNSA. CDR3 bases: TGTGCCAGCAGTCACCGGCTAGGGAAACCCCTGCGGGTCGCAGATACGCAGTATTTT. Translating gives CASSHRLGKPLRVADTQYF.

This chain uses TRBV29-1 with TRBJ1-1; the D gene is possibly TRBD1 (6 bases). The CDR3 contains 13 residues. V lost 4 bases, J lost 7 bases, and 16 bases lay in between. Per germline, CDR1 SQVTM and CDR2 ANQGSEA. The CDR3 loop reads CSVASGGVDEAFF. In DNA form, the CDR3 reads TGCAGCGTTGCTTCGGGGGGCGTGGATGAAGCTTTCTTT.

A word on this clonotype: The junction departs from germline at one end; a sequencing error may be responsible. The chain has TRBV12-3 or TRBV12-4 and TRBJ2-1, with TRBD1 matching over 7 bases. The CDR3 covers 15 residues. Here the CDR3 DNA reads TGTGCCAGCAGCTTAGACAGGGTCTTTTTCAATGAGCAGTTCTTC. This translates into CASSLDRVFFNEQFF.

The CDR3 loop is CSVNPGPLNYGYTF. The DNA for the CDR3 is TGCAGCGTAAACCCAGGGCCACTTAACTATGGCTACACCTTC. This chain links TRBV29-1 with TRBJ1-2; D might be TRBD1 (5 bases). The length of the CDR3 is 14 residues. V was clipped by 6 bases and J by 1 base, with 15 bases between them. CDR1 SQVTM and CDR2 ANQGSEA come from the germline V gene.

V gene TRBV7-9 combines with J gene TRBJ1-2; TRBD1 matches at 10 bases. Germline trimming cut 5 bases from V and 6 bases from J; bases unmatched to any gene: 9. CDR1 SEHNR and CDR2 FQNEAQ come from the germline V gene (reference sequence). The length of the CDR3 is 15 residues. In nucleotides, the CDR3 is TGTGCCAGCAGCCCGTTAGGGGACAGGGGTAATGGCTACACCTTC. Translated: CASSPLGDRGNGYTF. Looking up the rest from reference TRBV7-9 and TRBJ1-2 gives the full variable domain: DTGVSQNPRHKITKRGQNVTFRCDPISEHNRLYWYRQTLGQGPEFLTYFQNEAQLEKSRLLSDRFSAERPKGSFSTLEIQRTEQGDSAMYLCASSPLGDRGNGYTFGSGTRLTVV.

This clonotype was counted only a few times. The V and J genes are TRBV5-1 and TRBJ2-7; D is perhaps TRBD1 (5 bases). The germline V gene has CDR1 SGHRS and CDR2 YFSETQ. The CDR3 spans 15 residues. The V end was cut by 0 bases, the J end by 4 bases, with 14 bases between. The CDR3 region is CASSLAAGSYYEQYF. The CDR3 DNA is TGCGCCAGCAGCTTGGCCGCAGGGTCGTATTACGAGCAGTACTTC. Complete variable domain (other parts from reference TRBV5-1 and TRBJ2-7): KAGVTQTPRYLIKTRGQQVTLSCSPISGHRSVSWYQQTPGQGLQFLFEYFSETQRNKGNFPGRFSGRQFSNSRSEMNVSTLELGDSALYLCASSLAAGSYYEQYFGPGTRLTVT.

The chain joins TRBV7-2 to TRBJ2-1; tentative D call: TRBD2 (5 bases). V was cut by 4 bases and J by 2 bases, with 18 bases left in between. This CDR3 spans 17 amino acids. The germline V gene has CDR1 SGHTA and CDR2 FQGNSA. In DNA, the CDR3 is TGTGCCAGCAGCTCCGAACTAGATCGTGAGACCTACAATGAGCAGTTCTTC. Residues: CASSSELDRETYNEQFF.

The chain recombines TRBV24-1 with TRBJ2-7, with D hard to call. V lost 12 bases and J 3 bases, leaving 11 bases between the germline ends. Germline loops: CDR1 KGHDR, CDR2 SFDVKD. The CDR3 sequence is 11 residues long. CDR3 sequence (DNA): TGTGCCGCCCCGGGTCGCTACGAGCAGTACTTC. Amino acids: CAAPGRYEQYF.

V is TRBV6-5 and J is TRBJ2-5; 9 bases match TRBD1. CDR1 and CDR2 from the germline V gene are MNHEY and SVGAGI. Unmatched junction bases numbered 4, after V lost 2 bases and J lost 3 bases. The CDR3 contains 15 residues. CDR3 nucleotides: TGTGCCAGCAGTTACAACAGGGGGCCAGAAGAGACCCAGTACTTC. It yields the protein CASSYNRGPEETQYF.

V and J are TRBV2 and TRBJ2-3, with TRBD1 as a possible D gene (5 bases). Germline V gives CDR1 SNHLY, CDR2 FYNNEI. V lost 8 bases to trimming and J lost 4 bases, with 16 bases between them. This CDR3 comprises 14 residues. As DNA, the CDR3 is TGTGCCAGCGGGGCAGGGATAGAGGCAGATACGCAGTATTTT. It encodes CASGAGIEADTQYF.

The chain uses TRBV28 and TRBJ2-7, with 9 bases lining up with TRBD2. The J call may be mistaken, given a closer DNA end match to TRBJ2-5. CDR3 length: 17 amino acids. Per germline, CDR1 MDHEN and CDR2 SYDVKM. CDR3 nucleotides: TGTGCCAGCAGACCGCGGGGGCGCGGGAGGGCCGAAAAGACCCAGTACTTC. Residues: CASRPRGRGRAEKTQYF.

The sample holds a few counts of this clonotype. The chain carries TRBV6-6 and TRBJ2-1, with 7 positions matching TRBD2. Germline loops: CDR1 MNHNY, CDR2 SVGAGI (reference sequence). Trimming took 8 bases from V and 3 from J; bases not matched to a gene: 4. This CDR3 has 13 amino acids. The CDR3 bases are TGTGCCAGCGGGGGGGAGGTCTACAATGAGCAGTTCTTC. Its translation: CASGGEVYNEQFF.

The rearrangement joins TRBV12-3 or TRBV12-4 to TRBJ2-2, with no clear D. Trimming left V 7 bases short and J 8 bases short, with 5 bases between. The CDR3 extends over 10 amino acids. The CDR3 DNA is TGTGCCAGCACCGGGGGGGAGCTGTTTTTT. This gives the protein CASTGGELFF.

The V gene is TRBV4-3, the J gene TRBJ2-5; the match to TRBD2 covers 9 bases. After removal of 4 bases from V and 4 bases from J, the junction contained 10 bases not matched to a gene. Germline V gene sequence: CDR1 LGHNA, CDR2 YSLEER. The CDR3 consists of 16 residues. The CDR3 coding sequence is TGCGCCAGCAGCCGAAGACTAGCGGACCCCGGAGAGACCCAGTACTTC. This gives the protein CASSRRLADPGETQYF.

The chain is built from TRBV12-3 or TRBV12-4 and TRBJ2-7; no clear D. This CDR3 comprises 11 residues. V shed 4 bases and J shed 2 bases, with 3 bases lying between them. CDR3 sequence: CASSYTYEQYF. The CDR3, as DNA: TGTGCCAGCAGTTATACCTACGAGCAGTACTTC.

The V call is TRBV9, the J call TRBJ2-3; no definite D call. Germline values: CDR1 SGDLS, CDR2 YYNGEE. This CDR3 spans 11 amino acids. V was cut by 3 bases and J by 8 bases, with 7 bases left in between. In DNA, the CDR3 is TGTGCCAGCAGCGCCCTGAGTACGCAGTATTTT. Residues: CASSALSTQYF. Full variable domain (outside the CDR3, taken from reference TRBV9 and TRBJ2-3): DSGVTQTPKHLITATGQRVTLRCSPRSGDLSVYWYQQSLDQGLQFLIQYYNGEERAKGNILERFSAQQFPDLHSELNLSSLELGDSALYFCASSALSTQYFGPGTRLTVL.

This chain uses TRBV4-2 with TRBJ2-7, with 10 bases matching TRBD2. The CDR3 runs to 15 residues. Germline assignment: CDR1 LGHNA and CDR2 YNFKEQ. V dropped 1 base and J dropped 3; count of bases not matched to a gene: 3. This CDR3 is CASSQGLAGDYEQYF. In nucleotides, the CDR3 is TGTGCCAGCAGCCAAGGTCTAGCGGGAGACTACGAGCAGTACTTC.